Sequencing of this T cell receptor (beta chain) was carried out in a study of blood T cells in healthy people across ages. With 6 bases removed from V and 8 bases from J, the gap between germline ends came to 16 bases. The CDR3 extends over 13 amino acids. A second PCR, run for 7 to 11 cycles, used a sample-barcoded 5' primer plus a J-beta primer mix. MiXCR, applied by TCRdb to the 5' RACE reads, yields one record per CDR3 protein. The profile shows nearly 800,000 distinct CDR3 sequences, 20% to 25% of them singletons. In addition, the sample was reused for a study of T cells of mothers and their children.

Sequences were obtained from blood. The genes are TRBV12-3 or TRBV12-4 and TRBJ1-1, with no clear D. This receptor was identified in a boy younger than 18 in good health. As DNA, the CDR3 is TGTGCCAGCAGGGCAGAGGTAACATCGGAAGCTTTCTTT. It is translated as CASRAEVTSEAFF.